This TCR beta chain was found in a study of naive and memory T cell subsets (dated by TCRdb to 2015 to 2018). In terms of the full investigation: In the figure summarizing the skin biopsy and whole blood samples, 10 or so blood donors, 7 tuberculin skin test biopsies and 3 saline control biopsies were reported. PCR2 was typically a SYBR Green qPCR stopped at a set threshold; low-input samples could instead use end-point PCR (about 6 cycles). Beyond this particular receptor, the publication reports: The RNA-based method was acknowledged to be potentially sensitive to changes in TCR transcripts with T cell activation and differentiation.

The study reported a robust and sensitive protocol to amplify, sequence and analyze TCRs, based on 3' ligation of a UMI-containing oligonucleotide to TCR cDNA. Whole blood analysis involved drawing 2 to 2.5 ml of peripheral blood from adult healthy volunteers into Tempus tubes and then extracting RNA following the manufacturer's instructions. Total RNA, without cell sorting, was DNase treated with RQ1 DNase before reverse transcription, targeting about 1 to 1000 ng input. Skin biopsy and whole blood libraries were made to test pipeline robustness in samples where T cells form a minority population. Library creation used 5' RACE. Four rounds of PCR, run with the SP2 primer together with nested alpha and beta constant region primers, were used to amplify the ligated cDNA. For the blood and skin samples, TCR RNA was reverse transcribed with SuperScript IV using primers for the alpha and beta constant regions. T4 RNA ligase 1 was used to ligate an oligonucleotide containing the Illumina SP2 primer and a UMI to the 3' end of the cDNA. The 12-nucleotide UMI consisted of two random hexamers with an eight-base spacer between the hexamers to prevent hairpin formation. TCR alpha and beta chain libraries were processed separately from the second PCR onward, with dual indexing for multiplexing. After pooling, the indexed libraries were analyzed by capillary electrophoresis and sequenced on either an Illumina MiSeq or NextSeq. To boost base diversity and improve cluster recognition, PhiX DNA at about 4.5-8% was spiked into the libraries. In the original analysis: Demultiplexor pulled UMIs out of read 2, joined the UMIs with the TCR sequence from read 1, and separated reads according to sample indices. Decombinator identified V and J genes and V-J junctions and gave each TCR a five-part identifier that included V and J deletions. UMIs were used by Collapsinator to correct sequencing errors and PCR amplification heterogeneity, so that a UMI-based abundance was obtained for each TCR. CDR3Translator turned identifiers into nucleotide sequence, translated that sequence into amino acids, and pulled out CDR3 regions based on terminal motifs. Error-corrected counts of alpha and beta TCRs from blood and skin were compared after being normalized to the amount of input RNA. The public reads were run again by TCRdb, first through fastp at Q25 and then through MiXCR, and only productive beta chains were kept. Under each unique CDR3 protein, matching rows form one entry showing the most common genes and DNA. The V and J calls here are based on TCRdb, not the publication. The sample table records tens of thousands of distinct CDR3 sequences; over 7% of these occur just once. The ten biggest clones cover 9.7% of the sample.

The CDR3 holds 15 amino acids from the cysteine to the phenylalanine. Of all the DNA, just the CDR3 is kept, 45 bases in frame from base 1. Sequences SGHRS (CDR1) and YFSETQ (CDR2) are obtained from the germline V gene. A distance of 14 bases separates the germline ends of V and J, which lose 4 bases and 1 base respectively. A few counts support this clonotype. No antigen is known for it. No base quality values were provided; no much bigger clone lies one nucleotide off. The V and J segments used are TRBV5-1 and TRBJ1-1; possibly the D gene is TRBD1, per 5 matching bases. The TCR originated in a male donor in good health. The nucleotide sequence is given as TGCGCCAGCAGCGTCGAACTGACAGCGAACACTGAAGCTTTCTTT. It specifies CASSVELTANTEAFF.